This TCR beta chain was captured in a study of T cell changes during pregnancy in multiple sclerosis. This CDR3 is built from 13 residues. Germline V gives CDR1 MNHEY, CDR2 SMNVEV (reference sequence). Trimming removed 2 bases from V and 5 bases from J; junction bases left unmatched: 1. Only in-frame clones appear in the TCRdb table, and some are missing; sequencing was by immunoSEQ multiplex PCR. The profile covers about 68,000 clones, with about 90% appearing a single time and 1.3% to 1.5% taken by the ten largest. The clonotype was recovered from a female donor in good health, enrolled as a control in a pregnancy study. Specimen: peripheral blood, collected in the second trimester of pregnancy. This chain joins TRBV27 and TRBJ2-5, with 8 positions matching TRBD2. The CDR3 DNA is TGTGCCAGCAGTTTACTAGCGGGTGAGACCCAGTACTTC. Translated: CASSLLAGETQYF.